A selection of T cell receptor beta chains follows, all from one sample in a study of T cells in Graves' hyperthyroidism and ophthalmopathy. TCRdb analysed the multiplex PCR reads with MiXCR anew, one entry per CDR3 protein. The sample records around 300,000 distinct CDR3 sequences, about 20% being singletons. The sample comprised blood. These receptors all stem from a man younger than 40 with Graves' ophthalmopathy. The CDR3 runs from the conserved cysteine through the conserved F or W. The order of the fields is V gene, clone size, D gene, J gene, CDR3 DNA, CDR3 protein. The D gene is left open where the match is weak. The size of a clone is reported for some rows only, either as once, few or many, or as a class for expanded clones.

v_gene: TRBV18
abundance: .
d_gene: TRBD1
j_gene: TRBJ1-1
CDR3nt: TGTGCCAGCTCACCCCGACAGGGGAGAGGGGGCACTGAAGCTTTCTTT
CDR3aa: CASSPRQGRGGTEAFF

v_gene: TRBV24-1
abundance: few
d_gene: .
j_gene: TRBJ2-3
CDR3nt: TGTGCCACCAGTGACCAGAACACAGATACGCAGTATTTT
CDR3aa: CATSDQNTDTQYF

v_gene: TRBV27
abundance: many
d_gene: .
j_gene: TRBJ2-7
CDR3nt: TGTGCCAGCAGTATCGTAGCTTCTAGCTCCTACGAGCAGTACTTC
CDR3aa: CASSIVASSSYEQYF

v_gene: TRBV11-3
abundance: .
d_gene: TRBD2
j_gene: TRBJ2-7
CDR3nt: TGTGCCAGCAGCTTGCCGGGACTAGCGGGAGATGGGTACGAGCAGTACTTC
CDR3aa: CASSLPGLAGDGYEQYF

v_gene: TRBV6-1
abundance: .
d_gene: .
j_gene: TRBJ2-1
CDR3nt: TGTGCCAGCAGTAAGCGCGATGAGCAGTTCTTC
CDR3aa: CASSKRDEQFF

v_gene: TRBV3-1
abundance: many
d_gene: .
j_gene: TRBJ1-1
CDR3nt: TGTGCCAGCAGCCAAGGAGGTGGGGGCAACACTGAAGCTTTCTTT
CDR3aa: CASSQGGGGNTEAFF

v_gene: TRBV27
abundance: many
d_gene: .
j_gene: TRBJ2-4
CDR3nt: TGTGCCAGCAGTTCCTCAGGACTAGCCAAAAACATTCAGTACTTC
CDR3aa: CASSSSGLAKNIQYF

v_gene: TRBV19
abundance: few
d_gene: TRBD2
j_gene: TRBJ2-7
CDR3nt: TGTGCCAGTTCAGTGACTAGCGGGAGGGCTCACGAGCAGTACTTC
CDR3aa: CASSVTSGRAHEQYF

v_gene: TRBV3-1
abundance: many
d_gene: .
j_gene: TRBJ2-1
CDR3nt: TGTGCCAGCAGCCACACACGCAATGAGCAGTTCTTC
CDR3aa: CASSHTRNEQFF

v_gene: TRBV7-9
abundance: many
d_gene: .
j_gene: TRBJ2-3
CDR3nt: TGTGCCAGCAGCCCGGTCAGCACAGATACGCAGTATTTT
CDR3aa: CASSPVSTDTQYF

v_gene: TRBV27
abundance: .
d_gene: .
j_gene: TRBJ2-7
CDR3nt: TGTGCCAGCAGGAATGTGGGGGAGCAGTACTTC
CDR3aa: CASRNVGEQYF

v_gene: TRBV3-1
abundance: many
d_gene: .
j_gene: TRBJ2-7
CDR3nt: TGTGCCAGCAGCCAAGTTATGGATCTCGCCTACGAGCAGTACTTC
CDR3aa: CASSQVMDLAYEQYF

v_gene: TRBV7-9
abundance: .
d_gene: .
j_gene: TRBJ1-1
CDR3nt: TGTGCCAGCGGCCCCCGCTCAGGGCAGAACACTGAAGCTTTCTTT
CDR3aa: CASGPRSGQNTEAFF

v_gene: TRBV6-2/TRBV6-3
abundance: .
d_gene: .
j_gene: TRBJ2-3
CDR3nt: TGTGCCAGCAATGTGAGTTTGGGGGCAGATACGCAGTATTTT
CDR3aa: CASNVSLGADTQYF

v_gene: TRBV11-3
abundance: .
d_gene: TRBD2
j_gene: TRBJ2-2
CDR3nt: TGTGCCACGACCCGAGCGGGGCCCGGGGAGCTGTTTTTT
CDR3aa: CATTRAGPGELFF

v_gene: TRBV5-1
abundance: .
d_gene: TRBD2
j_gene: TRBJ2-1
CDR3nt: TGCGCCAGCAGCTTGTTGGTAGCGGGAGAAATTTGGAATGAGCAGTTCTTC
CDR3aa: CASSLLVAGEIWNEQFF

v_gene: TRBV24-1
abundance: .
d_gene: TRBD1
j_gene: TRBJ1-2
CDR3nt: TGTGCCACCAGTGAGTGGACAGGGGGCAACTATGGCTACACCTTC
CDR3aa: CATSEWTGGNYGYTF

v_gene: TRBV5-1
abundance: .
d_gene: .
j_gene: TRBJ2-3
CDR3nt: TGCGCCAGCAGCTCGCCAAAGGGCAGGGGAACCACAGATACGCAGTATTTT
CDR3aa: CASSSPKGRGTTDTQYF

v_gene: TRBV27
abundance: .
d_gene: TRBD1
j_gene: TRBJ1-1
CDR3nt: TGTGCCAGCAGCCCCGACAGGGTGGGAGCCTCGAGCACTGAAGCTTTCTTT
CDR3aa: CASSPDRVGASSTEAFF

v_gene: TRBV7-7
abundance: .
d_gene: TRBD2
j_gene: TRBJ2-1
CDR3nt: TGTGCTAGCAGCTTAGACCTAGCGGACAATGAGCAGTTCTTC
CDR3aa: CASSLDLADNEQFF

v_gene: TRBV30
abundance: .
d_gene: .
j_gene: TRBJ1-1
CDR3nt: TGTGCCTGGAGCAAAGGATGGGGGTCGGACACTGAAGCTTTCTTT
CDR3aa: CAWSKGWGSDTEAFF

v_gene: TRBV11-2
abundance: many
d_gene: TRBD1
j_gene: TRBJ2-5
CDR3nt: TGTGCCAGCAGCTTAGCGGGACAGACAACAAAAGAGACCCAGTACTTC
CDR3aa: CASSLAGQTTKETQYF

v_gene: TRBV30
abundance: .
d_gene: .
j_gene: TRBJ1-1
CDR3nt: TGTGCCTCGGCGGGGAACACTGAAGCTTTCTTT
CDR3aa: CASAGNTEAFF

v_gene: TRBV10-3
abundance: .
d_gene: TRBD2
j_gene: TRBJ2-5
CDR3nt: TGTGCCGCTAAACGCGGGAGAGAGGAAGAGACCCAGTACTTC
CDR3aa: CAAKRGREEETQYF

v_gene: TRBV12-3/TRBV12-4
abundance: .
d_gene: .
j_gene: TRBJ2-6
CDR3nt: TGTGCCAGCAGTTTGTCAACTACCTCTGGGGCCAACGTCCTGACTTTC
CDR3aa: CASSLSTTSGANVLTF

v_gene: TRBV28
abundance: many
d_gene: TRBD1
j_gene: TRBJ1-1
CDR3nt: TGTGCCAGCCCCCCGAGGGGGCGTTCGGCTGAAGCTTTCTTT
CDR3aa: CASPPRGRSAEAFF

v_gene: TRBV7-8
abundance: few
d_gene: TRBD1
j_gene: TRBJ1-5
CDR3nt: TGTGCCAGCAGCTTAGGGGGACAGGGGGCGAATCAGCCCCAGCATTTT
CDR3aa: CASSLGGQGANQPQHF

v_gene: TRBV5-1
abundance: few
d_gene: .
j_gene: TRBJ1-2
CDR3nt: TGCGCCAGCAGCCCCGGGAGGGGAGATGGCTACACCTTC
CDR3aa: CASSPGRGDGYTF

v_gene: TRBV27
abundance: few
d_gene: .
j_gene: TRBJ2-7
CDR3nt: TGTGCCGTCCGGCCGGGACTGCGATCCTACGAGCAGTACTTC
CDR3aa: CAVRPGLRSYEQYF

v_gene: TRBV13
abundance: few
d_gene: .
j_gene: TRBJ2-6
CDR3nt: TGTGCCAGCAGCTTTACAGTCTCTGGGGCCAACGTCCTGACTTTC
CDR3aa: CASSFTVSGANVLTF

v_gene: TRBV28
abundance: many
d_gene: .
j_gene: TRBJ2-2
CDR3nt: TGTGCCAGCAGTTTCTCAGGGTTGGACACCGGGGAGCTGTTTTTT
CDR3aa: CASSFSGLDTGELFF

v_gene: TRBV29-1
abundance: few
d_gene: TRBD2
j_gene: TRBJ2-3
CDR3nt: TGCAGCGTTGAAGTTGTTAGCGGGAAGGCAGATACGCAGTATTTT
CDR3aa: CSVEVVSGKADTQYF

v_gene: TRBV7-9
abundance: few
d_gene: .
j_gene: TRBJ2-3
CDR3nt: TGTGCCAGCAGCCCCCGTTTCCGCGGGACGGGCGAAGAAGATACGCAGTATTTT
CDR3aa: CASSPRFRGTGEEDTQYF

v_gene: TRBV20-1
abundance: few
d_gene: .
j_gene: TRBJ2-7
CDR3nt: TGCAGTGCTAGAGATCGCGGCAACCGAGACTACGAGCAGTACTTC
CDR3aa: CSARDRGNRDYEQYF

v_gene: TRBV5-1
abundance: many
d_gene: .
j_gene: TRBJ2-3
CDR3nt: TGCGCCAGCAGCTTGGTCGCAGATACGCAGTATTTT
CDR3aa: CASSLVADTQYF

v_gene: TRBV20-1
abundance: many
d_gene: .
j_gene: TRBJ1-1
CDR3nt: TGCAGTGCTAGAGATAAGGGTTACACTGAAGCTTTCTTT
CDR3aa: CSARDKGYTEAFF

v_gene: TRBV5-1
abundance: few
d_gene: .
j_gene: TRBJ1-1
CDR3nt: TGCGCCAGCAGCTTGGGCCATTTCGGGATGAACACTGAAGCTTTCTTT
CDR3aa: CASSLGHFGMNTEAFF

v_gene: TRBV29-1
abundance: many
d_gene: TRBD1
j_gene: TRBJ2-1
CDR3nt: TGCAGCGTTGCGGGGCGACAGGGGGGCTATGAGCAGTTCTTC
CDR3aa: CSVAGRQGGYEQFF

v_gene: TRBV6-5
abundance: many
d_gene: .
j_gene: TRBJ2-5
CDR3nt: TGTGCCAGCAGTTACGTTAGCGGCCAAGAGACCCAGTACTTC
CDR3aa: CASSYVSGQETQYF

v_gene: TRBV12-3/TRBV12-4
abundance: few
d_gene: .
j_gene: TRBJ2-5
CDR3nt: TGTGCCAGCAGTTTAGGGCAGGGGAGTAGGCAAGAGACCCAGTACTTC
CDR3aa: CASSLGQGSRQETQYF

v_gene: TRBV5-6
abundance: few
d_gene: .
j_gene: TRBJ2-7
CDR3nt: TGTGCCAGCAGCTTCGGGGTAGACGGTCACGAGCAGTACTTC
CDR3aa: CASSFGVDGHEQYF

v_gene: TRBV6-1
abundance: many
d_gene: TRBD2
j_gene: TRBJ2-1
CDR3nt: TGTGCCAGCAGTGGGCTAGCGGGAGTTGGGGAGCAGTTCTTC
CDR3aa: CASSGLAGVGEQFF

v_gene: TRBV5-4
abundance: .
d_gene: TRBD1
j_gene: TRBJ2-7
CDR3nt: TGTGCCAGCAGCTTGTTACCGGGACAGGGCATTGGCGAGCAGTACTTC
CDR3aa: CASSLLPGQGIGEQYF

v_gene: TRBV12-5
abundance: .
d_gene: TRBD2
j_gene: TRBJ2-1
CDR3nt: TGTGCTAGTGGTTTGGAAATAGCGGGAGGAAATGAGCAGTTCTTC
CDR3aa: CASGLEIAGGNEQFF

v_gene: TRBV24-1
abundance: few
d_gene: TRBD2
j_gene: TRBJ2-1
CDR3nt: TGTGCCACCAGTGACCCGGGACTAGCGGGATATAACAATGAGCAGTTCTTC
CDR3aa: CATSDPGLAGYNNEQFF

v_gene: TRBV12-5
abundance: .
d_gene: .
j_gene: TRBJ1-1
CDR3nt: TGTGCTAGTGGTTCCCCCCCGAACAGGGTCGACACTGAAGCTTTCTTT
CDR3aa: CASGSPPNRVDTEAFF

v_gene: TRBV3-1
abundance: .
d_gene: .
j_gene: TRBJ2-7
CDR3nt: TGTGCCAGCAGCCAAGGTGGAGTGCAGTACTTC
CDR3aa: CASSQGGVQYF

v_gene: TRBV9
abundance: .
d_gene: .
j_gene: TRBJ2-5
CDR3nt: TGTGCCAGCAGCCCTAGCTTCCCGGGGACCCAGTACTTC
CDR3aa: CASSPSFPGTQYF

v_gene: TRBV27
abundance: .
d_gene: TRBD1
j_gene: TRBJ1-5
CDR3nt: TGTGCCAGCAGTTCCCTCAGGGGGGGTTATCAGCCCCAGCATTTT
CDR3aa: CASSSLRGGYQPQHF

v_gene: TRBV12-5
abundance: many
d_gene: TRBD1
j_gene: TRBJ1-1
CDR3nt: TGTGCTAGTGGTTTGGCCTTAAACAGGGGGCGGGGGACTGAAGCTTTCTTT
CDR3aa: CASGLALNRGRGTEAFF

v_gene: TRBV15
abundance: many
d_gene: .
j_gene: TRBJ2-7
CDR3nt: TGTGCCACCAGCAGAGATCCTAGGGGCGAGCAGTACTTC
CDR3aa: CATSRDPRGEQYF

v_gene: TRBV27
abundance: .
d_gene: .
j_gene: TRBJ2-7
CDR3nt: TGTGCCAGCAGTTTCAGCCGTTTCAGCTCCTACGAGCAGTACTTC
CDR3aa: CASSFSRFSSYEQYF

v_gene: TRBV5-1
abundance: few
d_gene: TRBD2
j_gene: TRBJ2-2
CDR3nt: TGCGCCAGCAGCTTCCTAGCGGGAGTTCGGACCGGGGAGCTGTTTTTT
CDR3aa: CASSFLAGVRTGELFF

v_gene: TRBV28
abundance: .
d_gene: .
j_gene: TRBJ1-5
CDR3nt: TGTGCCAGCAGTTCTCCCGGGACCTCGGGTCAGCCCCAGCATTTT
CDR3aa: CASSSPGTSGQPQHF

v_gene: TRBV7-3
abundance: few
d_gene: .
j_gene: TRBJ2-1
CDR3nt: TGTGCCAGCAGCCAGGGGGGTGGGACTGGTTACAATGAGCAGTTCTTC
CDR3aa: CASSQGGGTGYNEQFF